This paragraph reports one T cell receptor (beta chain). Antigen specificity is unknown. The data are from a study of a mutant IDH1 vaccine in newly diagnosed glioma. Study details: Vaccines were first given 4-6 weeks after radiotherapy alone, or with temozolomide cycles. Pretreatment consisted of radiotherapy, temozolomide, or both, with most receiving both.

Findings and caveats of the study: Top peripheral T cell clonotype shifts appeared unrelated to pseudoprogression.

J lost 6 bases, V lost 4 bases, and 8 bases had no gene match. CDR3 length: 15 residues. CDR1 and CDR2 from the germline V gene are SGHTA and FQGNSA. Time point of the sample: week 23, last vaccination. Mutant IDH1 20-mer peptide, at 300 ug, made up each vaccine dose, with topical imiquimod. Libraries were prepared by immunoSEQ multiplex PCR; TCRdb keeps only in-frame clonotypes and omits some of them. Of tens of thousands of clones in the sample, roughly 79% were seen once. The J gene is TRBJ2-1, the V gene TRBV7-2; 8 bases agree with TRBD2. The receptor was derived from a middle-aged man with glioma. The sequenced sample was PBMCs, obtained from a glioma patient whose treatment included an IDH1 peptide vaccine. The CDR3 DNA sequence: TGTGCCAGCAGCTCAAGTCTAGCGGGCAGCAATGAGCAGTTCTTC. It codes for CASSSSLAGSNEQFF.